Sequencing of this TCR beta chain was carried out in a study of CD4 T cells in relation to SARS-CoV-2 and coronaviruses. From germline, CDR1 is LGHDT and CDR2 YNNKEL (reference sequence). V was shortened by 0 bases and J by 2 bases, with 13 bases between the two germline ends. The CDR3 is 16 residues long. The unexposed donors gave CD4+ T cells in about 2010-2019, prior to COVID-19. Some clones are missing from TCRdb's copy, which holds only in-frame ones; the method was immunoSEQ multiplex PCR. The table shows tens of thousands of clones, with about 94% occurring only once. Study-wide points: The cross-reactivity analysis covered only spike protein, not other viral proteins. Compared with monoreactive clones, crossreactive clones showed significantly weaker SARS-CoV-2 expansion.

About this clone itself: Its antigen is not known.

The gene calls are TRBV3-1 (or the pseudogene TRBV3-2) and TRBJ2-5; D uncertain. Sequencing was performed on naive CD4+ T cells from PBMCs. The subset denotes: naive CD4+ T cells isolated by negative enrichment. The TCR originated in a human donor in good health. This CDR3 reads CASSQEGRANQETQYF. The CDR3 coding sequence is TGTGCCAGCAGCCAAGAGGGTAGGGCTAATCAAGAGACCCAGTACTTC.